These 12 T cell receptor beta chains share one sample of origin, sequenced in a study of T cells in Graves' hyperthyroidism and ophthalmopathy. TCR beta CDR3 sequences were amplified from RNA transcripts. The HTBI primer set drove a first-round RT-PCR of the TCR CDR3. TCRdb called the multiplex PCR reads again in MiXCR, with one record for every CDR3 protein. The sample lists around 450,000 distinct CDR3 sequences, around 16% occurring once. Input material: blood. These receptors were taken from a young woman with Graves' hyperthyroidism.

The CDR3 DNA reads as TGCGCCAGCAGCCAAGATCAGGGTTGGTCTGGGGCCAACGTCCTGACTTTC. Amino acid sequence: CASSQDQGWSGANVLTF. V usage is TRBV4-1 and J usage is TRBJ2-6, with a weak D call TRBD1 (5 bases). The CDR3 is 17 residues long. Germline V gene lookup returns CDR1 MGHRA and CDR2 YSYEKL. Trimming pared 0 bases from V and 1 base from J, leaving 10 bases between.

This clonotype has just a few counts. The J gene is TRBJ2-1, the V gene TRBV7-9; 8 bases agree with TRBD2. Germline trimming cut 4 bases from V and 3 bases from J; bases unmatched to any gene: 8. CDR1 is SEHNR and CDR2 is FQNEAQ in the germline V gene (reference sequence). The CDR3 consists of 16 residues. CDR3 in DNA: TGTGCCAGCAGCTCCTTGGCGGGGGGCGACTACAATGAGCAGTTCTTC. Its translation is CASSSLAGGDYNEQFF.

This clonotype was recorded a few times. V and J are TRBV9 and TRBJ2-5; a weak D match, TRBD2 (5 bases). This CDR3 is 15 amino acids long. CDR1 SGDLS and CDR2 YYNGEE come from the germline V gene. With 0 bases removed from V and 5 bases from J, the gap between germline ends came to 14 bases. The CDR3 DNA reads TGTGCCAGCAGCGTAGACCCCGGAGGTCTCGAGACCCAGTACTTC. Translation: CASSVDPGGLETQYF. Variable domain in full (rest from reference TRBV9 and TRBJ2-5): DSGVTQTPKHLITATGQRVTLRCSPRSGDLSVYWYQQSLDQGLQFLIQYYNGEERAKGNILERFSAQQFPDLHSELNLSSLELGDSALYFCASSVDPGGLETQYFGPGTRLLVL.

The V and J genes are TRBV6-5 and TRBJ2-1; D is unclear. Germline V gives CDR1 MNHEY, CDR2 SVGAGI. This CDR3 comprises 13 residues. Deletions cut 2 bases from V and 9 bases from J, with 11 bases between. The DNA for the CDR3 is TGTGCCAGCAGTTACGATTGGGCTACTGAGCAGTTCTTC. This translates into CASSYDWATEQFF.

This clonotype was detected a few times. The chain joins TRBV6-1 to TRBJ2-7; TRBD1 agrees at 7 bases. Germline-derived CDR1 and CDR2 are MNHNS and SASEGT. This CDR3 contains 13 residues. Germline trimming cut 6 bases from V and 6 bases from J; bases unmatched to any gene: 8. DNA for the CDR3: TGTGCCAGCAGCTCCGGGACAGCCCGCGAGCAGTACTTC. Its protein product is CASSSGTAREQYF.

At least ten counts were recorded for this clonotype. This sequence joins TRBV3-1 and TRBJ1-2; no clear D gene. Germline CDR1 reads LGHDT; CDR2 reads YNNKEL (reference sequence). The length of the CDR3 is 12 residues. V shed 1 base and J shed 7 bases, with 7 bases lying between them. The CDR3 loop is CASSQGFSGYTF. For the CDR3, the DNA is TGTGCCAGCAGCCAAGGGTTCTCTGGCTACACCTTC.

The sample holds many counts of this clonotype. The chain carries TRBV2 and TRBJ1-2; TRBD1 is a possible D gene (5 bases). The V end lost 4 bases, the J end lost 5 bases, and 17 bases lay between the germline ends. Germline CDR1 and CDR2: SNHLY and FYNNEI. This CDR3 has 15 residues. The CDR3 is CASSVAFGQGYGYTF. The CDR3 DNA reads as TGTGCCAGCAGTGTAGCCTTTGGGCAGGGTTATGGCTACACCTTC.

This clonotype was observed many times. This sequence joins TRBV29-1 and TRBJ1-2; 8 nucleotides match TRBD1. CDR1 SQVTM and CDR2 ANQGSEA come from the germline V gene. Trimming took 5 bases from V and 4 from J; bases not matched to a gene: 9. The CDR3 contains 14 residues. CDR3 region: CSVSTGVGGYGYTF. In DNA, the CDR3 is TGCAGCGTTTCGACAGGGGTCGGGGGCTATGGCTACACCTTC. The full variable domain, with the rest looked up from reference TRBV29-1 and TRBJ1-2, is SAVISQKPSRDICQRGTSLTIQCQVDSQVTMMFWYRQQPGQSLTLIATANQGSEATYESGFVIDKFPISRPNLTFSTLTVSNMSPEDSSIYLCSVSTGVGGYGYTFGSGTRLTVV.

This clonotype appeared many times. The V call is TRBV7-2, the J call TRBJ1-4; D gene uncertain. V was trimmed by 1 base and J by 7 bases, leaving 13 bases between them. Germline-derived CDR1 and CDR2 are SGHTA and FQGNSA. The CDR3 has 15 residues. The CDR3 nucleotides read TGTGCCAGCAGCTTAGTCGCCGGGTTCGGTGAAAAACTGTTTTTT. It specifies CASSLVAGFGEKLFF.

This rearrangement joins TRBV5-8 to TRBJ2-3; D gene ambiguous. The CDR3 length is 14 residues. CDR1 SGHTS and CDR2 YDEGEE come from the germline V gene. The V end was cut by 4 bases, the J end by 2 bases, with 11 bases between. The CDR3, as DNA: TGTGCCAGCAGCCCCGACACCGACACAGATACGCAGTATTTT. It specifies CASSPDTDTDTQYF.

This clonotype was seen many times. This chain connects TRBV27 to TRBJ2-1; D remains ambiguous. The V gene lost 7 bases and the J gene lost 0 bases, with 10 bases spanning the gap. The germline V gene has CDR1 MNHEY and CDR2 SMNVEV (reference sequence). CDR3 size: 14 residues. The CDR3 nucleotides are TGTGCCAGCACCCTTGATAGCTCCTACAATGAGCAGTTCTTC. As protein: CASTLDSSYNEQFF.

The table lists this clonotype with many counts. The genes are TRBV20-1 and TRBJ2-7, with TRBD1 as a possible D gene (6 bases). Germline V lookup: CDR1 DFQATT, CDR2 SNEGSKA (reference sequence). This CDR3 is built from 13 residues. Trimming removed 4 bases at V and 2 bases at J, with 12 bases between. CDR3 residues: CSAKGRGPYEQYF. In DNA, the CDR3 is TGCAGTGCTAAGGGCAGGGGACCCTACGAGCAGTACTTC.